There are a few counts of the clone carrying this TCR beta chain. Through a sample-barcoded 5' primer and a J-beta primer mix, a second PCR was run for about 6 to 11 cycles. TCRdb re-derived calls from the 5' RACE reads in MiXCR, one entry per CDR3 protein. The sample has around 500,000 distinct CDR3 sequences, about a quarter seen once. Trimming stripped 4 bases from V and 0 bases from J, with 10 bases between. The germline V gene has CDR1 SGHNT and CDR2 YYREEE (reference sequence). The CDR3 runs to 14 residues. The data belong to a study of blood T cells in healthy people across ages. This sample was also put to use in a study of T cells of mothers and their children. That source notes: The analysis detected no persistent microchimeric T cell clones.

Sample: blood. The sequence was collected from a boy between 2 and 15 years old in good health. The V call is TRBV5-4, the J call TRBJ1-1; the D is unclear. The CDR3 sequence is CASSQALVNTEAFF. In nucleotides, the CDR3 is TGTGCCAGCAGCCAAGCCTTAGTGAACACTGAAGCTTTCTTT.